Each of the 2 T cell receptor beta chains below was sequenced from the same sample in a study of tumor and adjacent non-tumor tissue in lung cancer. A modified ARM-PCR protocol with three rounds of nested PCR amplified TCRbeta. TCRdb independently ran MiXCR on the multiplex PCR reads; one entry per CDR3 protein. Of approximately 62,000 distinct CDR3 sequences in the sample, 61% are singletons; the top ten hold under 35%. This sample's RNA came from whole unsorted tissue. This non-tumor lung sample came from over 3 cm beyond the tumor edge. Material: distant non-tumor lung tissue. These receptors came from a man between 65 and 85 years old with non-small cell lung cancer.

Turning to this clonotype: Sequence at one end of the junction differs from germline and may be a read error. The V gene is TRBV29-1, the J gene TRBJ1-3; D is possibly TRBD1 (5 bases). Germline lookup yields CDR1 SQVTM and CDR2 ANQGSEA. CDR3 length: 15 residues. In DNA, the CDR3 is TGCAGCGTAGGGGATAGTACCCGCTCTGAAAACACCATATATTTT. It encodes CSVGDSTRSENTIYF.

Turning to this clonotype: A clone one base away is much larger, so this may be a read error. This chain links TRBV10-3 with TRBJ2-7; D is perhaps TRBD2 (7 bases). This CDR3 spans 13 amino acids. Trimming cost V 8 bases and J 3 bases, with 14 bases left between them. Looked up from germline, CDR1 is ENHRY and CDR2 is SYGVKD. The CDR3, as DNA: TGTGCCATCGGTGGCGGGGGCCTCTACGAGCAGTACTTC. Residues: CAIGGGGLYEQYF.